This T cell receptor beta chain is from a study of cytomegalovirus exposure and HLA in healthy donors. Whole-study results and caveats: Most observed TCR sequences were rare, whereas some public TCRs were detected in many donors.

CDR3 length equals 17 residues. Unmatched junction bases numbered 6, after V lost 5 bases and J lost 0 bases. Germline lookup yields CDR1 PRHDT and CDR2 FYEKMQ (reference sequence). The PCR ran on 60 Vbeta and 13 Jbeta primers. Some clones are missing from TCRdb's copy, which holds only in-frame ones; the method was immunoSEQ multiplex PCR. Seen here are approximately 170,000 clones, approximately 71% observed once, and the top ten hold 5% to 6.5%. Details on this clone: Its antigen is unidentified.

The V call is TRBV13, the J call TRBJ2-6; 8 positions match TRBD1. The sample comprised PBMCs. The TCR originated in a woman aged 18-30 years in good health and CMV-seropositive. The CDR3 reads CASSPGQGPSGANVLTF. Written as DNA, the CDR3 is TGTGCCAGCAGCCCAGGACAGGGTCCCTCTGGGGCCAACGTCCTGACTTTC. Filled out from reference TRBV13 and TRBJ2-6, the complete variable domain reads AAGVIQSPRHLIKEKRETATLKCYPIPRHDTVYWYQQGPGQDPQFLISFYEKMQSDKGSIPDRFSAQQFSDYHSELNMSSLELGDSALYFCASSPGQGPSGANVLTFGAGSRLTVL.